This T cell receptor beta chain was identified in a study of blood T cell repertoires in COVID-19. Per the germline V gene, CDR1 is MGHRA and CDR2 is YSYEKL. CDR3 length equals 17 residues. The V segment lost 0 bases and the J segment 4 bases; nucleotides outside the gene matches: 7. Enrolment of Seattle patients took place during active infection, and they were followed longitudinally. Profiled with immunoSEQ multiplex PCR; TCRdb holds only in-frame clones, not every one. The table shows roughly 280,000 clones, with more than 75% occurring only once. The chain couples TRBV4-1 to TRBJ1-3; 9 bases map to TRBD1. The TCR originated in a woman aged 60-70 years with COVID-19, enrolled during active disease. Material: peripheral blood. In DNA, the CDR3 is TGCGCCAGCAGCCAAGAGGGGGACAGGGCTTACGGAAACACCATATATTTT. Protein product: CASSQEGDRAYGNTIYF.